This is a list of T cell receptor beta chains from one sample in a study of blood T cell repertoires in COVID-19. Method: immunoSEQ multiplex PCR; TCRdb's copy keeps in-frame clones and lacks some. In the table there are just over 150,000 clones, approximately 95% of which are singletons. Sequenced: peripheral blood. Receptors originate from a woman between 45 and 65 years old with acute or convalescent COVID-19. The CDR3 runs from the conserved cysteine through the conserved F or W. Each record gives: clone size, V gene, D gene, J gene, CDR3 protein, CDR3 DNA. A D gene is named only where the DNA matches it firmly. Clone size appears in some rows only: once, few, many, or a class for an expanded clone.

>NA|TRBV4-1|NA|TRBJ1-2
CASSQDWTVFGYTF
TGCGCCAGCAGCCAAGACTGGACAGTTTTTGGCTACACCTTC
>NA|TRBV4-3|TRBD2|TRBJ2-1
CASSQAGPGTSFHNEQFF
TGCGCCAGCAGCCAAGCCGGGCCCGGGACTAGCTTCCACAATGAGCAGTTCTTC
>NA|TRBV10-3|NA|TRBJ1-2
CAISDRDRTVFYGYTF
TGTGCCATCAGTGACCGTGATAGGACAGTTTTTTATGGCTACACCTTC
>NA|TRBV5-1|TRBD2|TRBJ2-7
CASSLVAGESYEQYF
TGCGCCAGCAGCTTGGTTGCGGGGGAAAGCTACGAGCAGTACTTC
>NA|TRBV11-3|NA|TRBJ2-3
CASSPVGGHTDTQYF
TGTGCCAGCAGCCCGGTTGGTGGACACACAGATACGCAGTATTTT
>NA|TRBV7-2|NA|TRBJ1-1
CASSPRYRVDGEAFF
TGTGCCAGCAGCCCCCGATACAGGGTGGATGGTGAAGCTTTCTTT
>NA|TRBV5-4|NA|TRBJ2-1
CASSLASDEQFF
TGTGCCAGCAGCTTGGCCTCGGATGAGCAGTTCTTC
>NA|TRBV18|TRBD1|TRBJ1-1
CASSPDRGNTEAFF
TGTGCCAGCTCACCAGACAGGGGAAACACTGAAGCTTTCTTT
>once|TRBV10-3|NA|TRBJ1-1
CATLKTESTEAFF
TGTGCCACCCTCAAAACAGAGAGTACTGAAGCTTTCTTT
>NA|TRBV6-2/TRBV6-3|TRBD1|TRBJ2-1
CASSSTGTNEQFF
TGTGCCAGCAGTTCGACAGGGACCAATGAGCAGTTCTTC
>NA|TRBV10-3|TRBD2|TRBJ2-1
CAISGVSGYSYNEQFF
TGTGCCATCAGTGGAGTTAGCGGGTACTCCTACAATGAGCAGTTCTTC
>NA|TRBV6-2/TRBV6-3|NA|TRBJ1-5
CASSPPGGNYQPQHF
TGTGCCAGCAGTCCCCCCGGGGGTAACTATCAGCCCCAGCATTTT
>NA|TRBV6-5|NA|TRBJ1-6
CASSYGAEPNSPLHF
TGTGCCAGCAGTTACGGGGCGGAGCCGAATTCACCCCTCCACTTT
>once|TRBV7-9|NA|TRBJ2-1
CASSPTGSSEQFF
TGTGCCAGCAGCCCGACAGGATCCAGTGAGCAGTTCTTC
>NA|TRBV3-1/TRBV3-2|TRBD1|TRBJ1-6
CASSQGDRLYSPLHF
TGTGCCAGCAGCCAAGGGGACAGACTCTATTCACCCCTCCACTTT
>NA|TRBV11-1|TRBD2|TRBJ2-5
CASSPDGGETQYF
TGTGCCAGCAGCCCGGACGGGGGGGAGACCCAGTACTTC
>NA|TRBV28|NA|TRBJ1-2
CASSLQGYGYTF
TGTGCCAGCAGTTTACAGGGCTATGGCTACACCTTC
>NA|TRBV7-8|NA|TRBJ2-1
CASSHPGNEQFF
TGTGCCAGCAGCCATCCCGGGAATGAGCAGTTCTTC
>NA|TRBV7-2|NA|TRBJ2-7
CASSLGRPGYEQYF
TGTGCCAGCAGCTTAGGCCGCCCAGGTTACGAGCAGTACTTC
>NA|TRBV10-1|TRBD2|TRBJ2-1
CASSEGVLAGGNEQFF
TGCGCCAGCAGTGAGGGGGTACTAGCGGGAGGCAATGAGCAGTTCTTC
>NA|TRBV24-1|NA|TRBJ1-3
CATSDPAEAGNTIYF
TGTGCCACCAGTGATCCCGCTGAGGCTGGAAACACCATATATTTT
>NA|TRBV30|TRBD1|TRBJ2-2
CAWSRDRVTGELFF
TGTGCCTGGAGCCGGGACAGGGTTACCGGGGAGCTGTTTTTT